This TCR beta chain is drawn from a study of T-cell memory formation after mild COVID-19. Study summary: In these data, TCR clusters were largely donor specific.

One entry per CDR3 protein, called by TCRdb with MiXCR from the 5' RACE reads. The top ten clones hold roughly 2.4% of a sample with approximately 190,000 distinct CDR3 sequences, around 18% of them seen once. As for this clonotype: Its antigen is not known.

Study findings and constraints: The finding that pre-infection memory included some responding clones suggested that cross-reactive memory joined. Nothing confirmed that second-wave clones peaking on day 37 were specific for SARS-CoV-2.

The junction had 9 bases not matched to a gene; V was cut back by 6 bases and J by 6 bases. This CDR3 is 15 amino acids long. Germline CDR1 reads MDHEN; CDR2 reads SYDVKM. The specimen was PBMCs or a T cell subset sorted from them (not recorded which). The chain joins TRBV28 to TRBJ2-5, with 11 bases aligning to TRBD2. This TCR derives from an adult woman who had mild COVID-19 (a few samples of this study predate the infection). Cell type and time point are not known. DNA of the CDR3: TGTGCCAGCAGACCCGGGACTAGCGGCCTTCAGACCCAGTACTTC. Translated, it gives CASRPGTSGLQTQYF.